The present T cell receptor (beta chain) was sequenced within a study of cytomegalovirus exposure and HLA in healthy donors (dated by TCRdb to about 2017). A note on the overall study: In an earlier analysis of approximately 500 of the donors, 250 to 350 Gb of sequence data and approximately 120 million unique TCR beta sequences from about 179 million T cells were reported. Roughly 300 gigabases of sequencing data and around 87 million unique TCR sequences were included in an early release covering roughly 600 HLA-typed donors. Of the 398 genotyped donors, 75% to 85% were placed in the genetic ancestry cluster associated with self-reported Caucasian donors. The aim of the study was to test whether cataloging public T cell receptors could identify signatures of past pathogen exposure. The study profiled the T cell repertoires of hundreds of subjects by immunosequencing and related them to cytomegalovirus serostatus. Along with the 666-subject first cohort, a separate validation cohort of 120 different subjects was used. The study combined high-throughput TCR immunosequencing, statistical association of individual TCRs with disease status, and machine learning to predict cytomegalovirus infection status. In a later analysis, previously published TCR beta repertoires from hundreds of donors were re-analyzed and high-resolution HLA genotyping was added so that TCR occurrence patterns could be studied. Rather than using new phenotypic data, the later analysis identified candidate immune exposures from TCR beta sequences and from how often those sequences occurred across donors. In an earlier analysis of roughly 600 of the donors, high-throughput TCR beta sequencing was used to judge whether each TCR beta V gene segment behaved as functional or pseudogenic. Donor age, sex, ethnicity and CMV serostatus were compiled together with the repertoire data. Genome-wide SNP genotypes for about 60% of the 666 donors were used in a later genetic analysis, which treated that subset as a discovery cohort. Every discovery cohort repertoire had been produced on one sequencing platform. Class I and class II HLA loci were covered by the typing at four-digit resolution. The number of typed donors differed by locus: about 620-640 for A, B, C, DRB1 and DQB1; 500 to 550 for DQA1; some 590 for DPA1; and some 450 for DPB1. About 5 DR-DQ haplotypes were handled as single units for association and clustering, since linkage in the cohort was strong. Among around 400 genotyped donors of the cohort, an average of about 240,000 unique TCR beta nucleotide sequences were sequenced per donor, roughly 20% of them non-productive.

Comment on this clone: Its antigen is still unknown. The record has no base qualities; no much larger clone is one base away.

The cohort consisted of more than 650 healthy bone marrow donors. At the time of sampling, every cohort member was nominally healthy, though immune exposures that went unrecorded were likely present. CMV serostatus was recorded as positive for some 300 and negative for 352 of the 666 cohort members, whereas no CMV serostatus was recorded for the donor in question. A peripheral blood sample was collected from each donor, and TCR beta sequencing was performed on peripheral blood mononuclear cells. The Qiagen DNeasy Blood Extraction Kit was used to extract genomic DNA from the blood cell samples. The library was produced with the immunoSEQ multiplex PCR assay. The multiplex PCR relied on a mix of 60 forward primers for TCR Vbeta segments and 13 reverse primers for TCR Jbeta segments. The CDR3 region of rearranged TCR beta genes was amplified from genomic DNA by a multiplex PCR assay. The Illumina HiSeq System was used to sequence the amplified TCR beta libraries as 87-base-pair reads. The original methods were these. A later analysis counted approximately 74 million unique TCR beta chains across the 500 to 850 repertoires, and roughly 10 million of these chains were shared by at least two donors. A nearest-neighbor algorithm error-corrected the raw reads and collapsed the reads into unique sequences, merging closely related sequences to remove PCR and sequencing errors. V, D and J gene segments were assigned by aligning CDR3 sequences to IMGT reference sequences. For a sequence to be retained, a match of at least six nucleotides was required to both a V gene segment and a J gene segment. A rearrangement counted as productive if the CDR3 had no stop codons and remained in frame with V and J, and every other rearrangement counted as non-productive. CDR3 was defined by IMGT convention, running from the second conserved V-encoded cysteine to the conserved J-encoded phenylalanine. The earlier analysis of around 640 of the donors excluded sequences that lacked an unambiguous match to a single V gene segment. An earlier analysis of several hundred of the donors called V segments functional above 56.7% productive rearrangements and segregating when the between-donor standard deviation exceeded 5%. A statistical classification framework was developed to diagnose cytomegalovirus status using the catalog of TCR beta chain sequences. In a later analysis, V and J genes were assigned by comparing TCR nucleotide sequences against IMGT/GENE-DB human TR gene sequences. In a later analysis, CDR3 sequences and most-parsimonious VDJ recombination scenarios were assigned using the TCRdist pipeline. In a later analysis, each TCR beta chain was defined by its CDR3 amino acid sequence together with its V-gene family, and reads without a unique V-gene family were excluded. To address suspected cross-contamination and a sequencing artifact, a later analysis removed roughly 640 highly shared, low-generation-probability nucleotide sequences. In a later analysis, a clonal expansion index was calculated for each public chain from normalized within-repertoire ranks of inferred template counts. Generation probabilities in a later analysis came from a VDJ recombination model fitted to out-of-frame rearrangements, and those results were checked against IGoR. Hypergeometric tests were used in a later analysis to score TCR-TCR, TCR-HLA and TCR-CMV co-occurrence, with a repertoire-size bias correction applied to the TCR pairs. In a later analysis, false discovery rates were estimated by permuting HLA or CMV assignments 20 times. A later analysis grouped co-occurring TCRs with DBSCAN, adding TCRdist sequence similarity when clustering within HLA-allele-positive subsets. Repertoires with fewer than 30,000 or more than 120,000 public chains, plus five repertoires with anomalous nucleotide sharing, were excluded from co-occurrence clustering. Entries here come from immuneACCESS through TCRdb and include only in-frame sequences with V and J called. Some clones fail to appear in such tables; in the studies checked, an unresolved V gene covers under half of the shortfall, and the cause of the remainder is unknown. V and J calls and clone size are those listed in that table; D and trimming were worked out from the DNA. The sample records over 95,000 clones, roughly 69% of which are singletons. In total, the top ten clones hold approximately 2.2% of the sample.

Overall study results and their limits: In a later analysis, several top co-occurrence clusters were reported to appear linked to parvovirus B19, influenza, CMV and Epstein-Barr virus. In a later genetic analysis, a missense DCLRE1C variant was associated with V-gene and J-gene trimming of TCR beta chains, and the association was replicated in an independent cohort. In a later analysis, the rate of TCR association differed among HLA loci, with DRB1 alleles having the most associated TCRs and HLA-C alleles having the fewest. The earlier analysis of some 540 of the donors excluded seventeen rarely observed V segments, including chromosome 9 orphons, because counts were too low. A later analysis found that HLA-associated TCR beta chains were more clonally expanded and had lower generation probabilities than equally common non-associated chains. In a later genetic analysis, fewer N-insertions in productive TCRs were reported among donors in an Asian-associated ancestry cluster than the roughly 700-donor mean. Roughly uniform sequencing depth across donors was assumed in presence/absence analyses, although this assumption may not hold. While some public TCRs were present in many individuals, most TCR sequences turned up only very rarely across donors. In both the original and validation cohorts, the classifier was reported to diagnose cytomegalovirus status with high specificity and sensitivity. A later analysis found that most CMV-associated TCR beta chains appeared HLA-restricted, with HLA associations seemingly driven largely by CMV exposure. HLA typing was unavailable for some donors at each locus, so association tests used only the typed subset. The only immune exposure information available for the cohort was CMV serostatus. The study listed around 160 TCR beta chains as associated with cytomegalovirus. Linkage disequilibrium might explain the correlated functional status among segregating V segments, but an unknown experimental factor could not be excluded. When HLA alleles, especially DR and DQ, strongly co-occurred, TCR associations were difficult to assign to individual alleles. A few of the identified cytomegalovirus-associated TCR beta chains were confirmed in vitro to be specific for cytomegalovirus antigens. The sequencing pipeline was judged likely to have produced a cluster of highly shared sequence variants as a technical artifact. A later analysis associated roughly 17,000 TCR beta sequences with specific HLA alleles at a false discovery rate of 0.05. In an earlier analysis of more than 500 of the donors, most TCR beta V segments appeared in productive rearrangements about 90% or about 30% of the time, broadly matching IMGT annotations. The cohort was sequenced for TCR beta chains only, and without alpha or paired-chain data the features that could be detected were limited. A further reported finding was that TCR beta sequences accurately predicted the HLA-A and HLA-B alleles for most subjects in the first cohort. It was suggested by the authors that the approach could potentially be generalized to other disease states and immunological phenotypes.

This receptor was identified in a human donor in good health. The sample comprised PBMCs.

For the CDR3, the sequence is CATSGRDRTMNTEAFF. The DNA reads as follows: TGTGCCACCAGCGGCCGGGACAGGACAATGAACACTGAAGCTTTCTTT. In this chain, TRBV15 is recombined with TRBJ1-1; 8 bases in the middle match TRBD1. Compared with germline, V lacks 5 bases and J lacks 0 bases; bases without a gene match: 8. The germline V gene encodes CDR1 LNHNV and CDR2 YYDKDF (reference sequence). Inclusive of the bounding cysteine and phenylalanine, the CDR3 is 16 residues long. Only CDR3 DNA remains: 48 bases, in frame from the first base. Extended through the reference TRBV15 and TRBJ1-1 proteins, this CDR3 yields the full variable domain: DAMVIQNPRYQVTQFGKPVTLSCSQTLNHNVMYWYQQKSSQAPKLLFHYYDKDFNNEADTPDNFQSRRPNTSFCFLDIRSPGLGDTAMYLCATSGRDRTMNTEAFFGQGTRLTVV.